Detailed here is one T cell receptor (beta chain). Its antigen remains unidentified. No base quality values were provided; no much bigger clone lies one nucleotide off. The library came from PCR. The instrument was an Illumina HiSeq 2500. TCR library preparation used molecular barcoding, with unique molecular identifiers applied to normalize quantification of the TCRbeta repertoire. Using fastp trimming at Q25 and MiXCR clonotype assembly, TCRdb reanalyzed the public sequencing data and kept in-frame beta chains. Rows are unified per CDR3 protein, each entry keeping the most common DNA and genes. This sample holds hundreds of thousands of distinct CDR3 sequences; about 17% were observed only once. The ten largest account for about 41% of the sample. The record originates from a study of T-cell reconstitution after alpha-beta-depleted transplantation in children (dated by TCRdb to about 2016). General notes on the study: The study quantitatively tracked T-cell immune reconstitution after TCRalphabeta/CD19-depleted allogeneic hematopoietic cell transplantation in children using TCR repertoire profiling.

Reading the label with the study, this specimen's treatment or condition is: allogeneic hematopoietic cell transplantation with graft depleted of TCRalphabeta T cells and CD19 B cells. The children who served as transplant recipients had been given grafts of TCRalphabeta/CD19-depleted allogeneic hematopoietic cells. On the study overall, not on this receptor specifically: Apparently early alphabetaT-cell count recovery about two months after transplant reportedly relied on only several hundred rapidly expanded clones derived from non-depleted graft cells. The frequencies of hyperexpanded clones fell over the following months, and after one year, T-cell counts and TCRbeta diversity were mostly attributed to newly produced T cells. In some patients, the high TCRbeta diversity seen at day 60 was put down to recipient T cells and intrathymic progenitors that had survived conditioning.

From cysteine to phenylalanine, the CDR3 is 13 amino acids long. The CDR3 DNA has 39 bases and is translated from base 1. Trimming leaves V shorter by 3 bases and J shorter by 7 bases, with the junction holding 7 bases beyond the gene matches. CDR1 and CDR2, looked up from the germline V gene, are SQVTM and ANQGSEA. The clonotype was recovered from a male patient between 2 and 10 years old who had a stem cell transplant for acute lymphoblastic leukemia, so the T cells may come from the graft donor. The sequences come from PBMCs, mostly from graft donor cells, collected 360 days after TCRalphabeta/CD19-depleted stem cell transplant. Recombination linked TRBV29-1 to TRBJ2-7, with 9 middle bases fitting TRBD1. The CDR3 amino acid sequence is: CSVDTGQGWEQYF. In nucleotides, the sequence is TGCAGCGTTGACACCGGACAGGGGTGGGAGCAGTACTTC.